This TCR beta chain was documented in a study of molecular identifiers for immune sequencing clone quantification. One entry per CDR3 protein, called by TCRdb with MiXCR from the PCR reads. This table has tens of thousands of distinct CDR3 sequences, approximately 18% appearing once. The V and J ends lost 4 bases and 0 bases, in that order; junction bases with no gene match: 11. The CDR3 is 19 amino acids. Germline CDR1 is SEHNR and CDR2 is FQNEAQ (reference sequence). This rearrangement joins TRBV7-9 to TRBJ2-1; 11 bases align to TRBD2. The clonotype comes from a human donor in good health. Some libraries in this study had Jurkat cell RNA spiked in. Material for sequencing was naive CD8+ T cells from blood, with Jurkat cell RNA spiked in. Subset denoted: FACS-sorted CD8+CD4-CCR7+CD45RA+ naive T cells. The CDR3 DNA is TGTGCCAGCAGCTCCGCTAGCGGGAGGCCTCCAAGCTCCTACAATGAGCAGTTCTTC. Protein: CASSSASGRPPSSYNEQFF.